The clone carrying this T cell receptor beta chain has ten or more counts. Its antigen is as yet unknown. From the 5' RACE reads, TCRdb called clonotypes with MiXCR, one entry per CDR3 protein. Found here are fewer than 350,000 distinct CDR3 sequences, approximately 4% of them singletons; the top ten hold approximately 19%. In germline, CDR1 is DFQATT, CDR2 SNEGSKA (reference sequence). V shed 3 bases and J shed 0 bases, with 8 bases lying between them. This CDR3 region has 13 residues. The record originates from a study of T cells after yellow fever vaccination. Overall study findings and caveats: Contamination of FACS-sorted repertoires by abundant clonotypes from the bulk population could occur. In post-booster samples, most primary-vaccination clones reappeared (approximately 97% CD4, approximately 91% CD8).

The V and J genes are TRBV20-1 and TRBJ1-1; D is uncertain. The sample was PBMCs, taken 15 days after the yellow fever booster vaccination. This TCR was recovered from a man in his late teens or twenties who received the YFV17D yellow fever vaccine. The CDR3 loop reads CSASFALNTEAFF. DNA of the CDR3: TGCAGTGCTAGTTTTGCGCTGAACACTGAAGCTTTCTTT.